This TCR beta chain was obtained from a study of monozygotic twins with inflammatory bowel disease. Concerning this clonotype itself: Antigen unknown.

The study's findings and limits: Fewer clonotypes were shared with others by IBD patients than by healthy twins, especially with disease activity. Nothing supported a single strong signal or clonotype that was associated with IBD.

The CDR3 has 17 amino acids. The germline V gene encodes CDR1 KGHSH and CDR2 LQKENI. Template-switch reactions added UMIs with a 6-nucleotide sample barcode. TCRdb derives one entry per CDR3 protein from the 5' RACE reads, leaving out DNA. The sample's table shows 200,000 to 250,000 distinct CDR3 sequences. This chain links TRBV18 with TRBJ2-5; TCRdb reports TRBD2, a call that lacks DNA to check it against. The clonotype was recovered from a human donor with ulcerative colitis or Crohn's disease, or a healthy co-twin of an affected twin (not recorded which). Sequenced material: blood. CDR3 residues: CASSGLAGGRIQETQYF.